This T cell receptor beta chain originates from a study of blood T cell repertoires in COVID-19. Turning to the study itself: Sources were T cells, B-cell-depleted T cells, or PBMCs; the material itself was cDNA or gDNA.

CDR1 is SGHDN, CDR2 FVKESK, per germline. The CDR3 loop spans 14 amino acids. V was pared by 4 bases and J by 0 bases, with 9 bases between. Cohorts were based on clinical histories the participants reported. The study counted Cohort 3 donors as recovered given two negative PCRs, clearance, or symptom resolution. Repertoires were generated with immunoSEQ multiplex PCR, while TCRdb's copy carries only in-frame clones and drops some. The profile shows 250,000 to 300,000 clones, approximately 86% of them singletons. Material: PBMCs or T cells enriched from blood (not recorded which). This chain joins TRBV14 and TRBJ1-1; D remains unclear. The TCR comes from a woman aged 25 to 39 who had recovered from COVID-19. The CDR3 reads CASSPFLMNTEAFF. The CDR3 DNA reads TGTGCCAGCAGCCCCTTCCTTATGAACACTGAAGCTTTCTTT.